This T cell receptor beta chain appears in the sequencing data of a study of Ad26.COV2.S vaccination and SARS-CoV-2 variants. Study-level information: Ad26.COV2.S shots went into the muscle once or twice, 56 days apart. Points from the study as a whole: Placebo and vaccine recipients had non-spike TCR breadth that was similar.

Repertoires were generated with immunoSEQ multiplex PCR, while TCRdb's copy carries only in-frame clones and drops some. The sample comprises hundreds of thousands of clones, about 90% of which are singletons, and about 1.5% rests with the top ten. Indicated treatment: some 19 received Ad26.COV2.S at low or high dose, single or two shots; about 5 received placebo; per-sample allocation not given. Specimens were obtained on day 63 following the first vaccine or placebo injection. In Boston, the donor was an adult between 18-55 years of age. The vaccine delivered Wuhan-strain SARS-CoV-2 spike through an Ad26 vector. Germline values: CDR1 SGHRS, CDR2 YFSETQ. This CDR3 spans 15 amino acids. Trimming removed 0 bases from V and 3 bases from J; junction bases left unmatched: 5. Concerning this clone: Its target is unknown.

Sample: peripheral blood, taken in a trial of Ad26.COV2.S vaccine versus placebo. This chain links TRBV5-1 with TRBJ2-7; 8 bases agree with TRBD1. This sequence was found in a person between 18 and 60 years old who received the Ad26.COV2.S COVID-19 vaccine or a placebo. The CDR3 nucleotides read TGCGCCAGCAGCTTGGCCGTCGGACAGGGCTACGAGCAGTACTTC. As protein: CASSLAVGQGYEQYF.